The 27 T cell receptor beta chains in this list originate from one sample, sequenced in a study of regulatory T cells in long-lasting Graves disease. The time point: persistent/refractory GD, antithyroid drugs over 5 years with positive TRAb. TCR sequences were obtained from RNA taken from PBMCs. Construction of TCR beta libraries relied on iRepertoire HTBI primers and on Arm-PCR targeting CDR3 regions. One entry per CDR3 protein results from TCRdb running MiXCR on the multiplex PCR reads. Here the sample spans nearly 350,000 distinct CDR3 sequences, roughly a fifth being singletons. The sequences come from peripheral blood mononuclear cells (PBMCs), collected when the disease was refractory, from a patient treated with antithyroid drugs. All receptors come from a female donor with Graves disease.

This clonotype came up a few times. The chain recombines TRBV5-4 with TRBJ2-1; weak D call: TRBD1 (7 bases). Trimming cost V 4 bases and J 4 bases, with 9 bases left between them. Germline V CDR1 and CDR2: SGHNT, YYREEE (reference sequence). There are 13 residues in the CDR3. Written as DNA, the CDR3 is TGTGCCAGCAGCGCAGGGGGGTACAATGAGCAGTTCTTC. Protein product: CASSAGGYNEQFF.

This clonotype occurred many times. V gene TRBV2 combines with J gene TRBJ1-1, with D hard to call. This CDR3 has 12 amino acids. Trimming took 6 bases from V and 7 from J, leaving 12 bases between them. CDR1 and CDR2 (germline): SNHLY, FYNNEI. CDR3 in DNA: TGTGCCAGCAGGACCATGGGGAGTGAAGCTTTCTTT. It is translated as CASRTMGSEAFF. Full variable domain (missing parts from reference TRBV2 and TRBJ1-1): EPEVTQTPSHQVTQMGQEVILRCVPISNHLYFYWYRQILGQKVEFLVSFYNNEISEKSEIFDDQFSVERPDGSNFTLKIRSTKLEDSAMYFCASRTMGSEAFFGQGTRLTVV.

As for this clonotype: Since a much larger clone is just one base distant, this may be a read error. V usage is TRBV5-1 and J usage is TRBJ2-7, with D perhaps TRBD1 or TRBD2 (5 bases each). This CDR3 is built from 14 residues. Germline V CDR1 and CDR2: SGHRS, YFSETQ. V lost 4 bases and J 3 bases, leaving 14 bases between the germline ends. The CDR3 DNA is TGCGCCAGCAGCGAGCCGGGACCTCGCTACGAGCAGTACTTC. Its translation: CASSEPGPRYEQYF.

This chain connects TRBV6-1 to TRBJ1-2, with D uncertain. Trimming took 1 base from V and 8 from J, leaving 11 bases between them. The CDR3 covers 13 residues. Germline V CDR1 and CDR2: MNHNS, SASEGT. CDR3 region: CASSEGPTPGYTF. The DNA of the CDR3 is TGTGCCAGCAGTGAAGGACCAACTCCGGGCTACACCTTC.

V and J are TRBV15 and TRBJ2-2; the D is unclear. The ends were cut back, 1 base at V and 4 bases at J, with 10 bases in the middle. The germline V gene encodes CDR1 LNHNV and CDR2 YYDKDF (reference sequence). The CDR3 runs to 15 residues. The CDR3 protein is CATSRVAGPTGELFF. The CDR3 nucleotides are TGTGCCACCAGCAGAGTGGCCGGACCCACCGGGGAGCTGTTTTTT.

This clonotype was counted between two and nine times. This sequence joins TRBV4-1 and TRBJ2-7; D is tentatively TRBD1 or TRBD2 (5 bases each). The germline V gene encodes CDR1 MGHRA and CDR2 YSYEKL. V was trimmed by 4 bases and J by 2 bases, leaving 12 bases between them. The CDR3 length is 14 residues. This CDR3 is CASSLGPFTYEQYF. CDR3 in DNA: TGCGCCAGCAGCCTGGGACCCTTCACCTACGAGCAGTACTTC.

Concerning this clonotype itself: Since a much larger clone is just one base distant, this may be a read error. The V and J genes are TRBV7-2 and TRBJ1-2; unclear D gene. CDR3 length: 15 amino acids. Germline lookup yields CDR1 SGHTA and CDR2 FQGNSA. The CDR3 protein is CASSLPLGRTYSYTF. CDR3 sequence (DNA): TGTGCCAGCAGCTTACCCCTTGGACGGACCTATAGCTACACCTTC.

Only a few counts were recorded for this clonotype. The CDR3 DNA follows: TGTGCCAGCAGCCAATATCCGGGACCCAAAGCGGGGACGATGAACACTGAAGCTTTCTTT. Protein sequence: CASSQYPGPKAGTMNTEAFF. This chain uses TRBV14 with TRBJ1-1; maybe TRBD1 (5 bases). V lost 2 bases and J lost 0, with 25 bases in between. From germline, CDR1 is SGHDN and CDR2 FVKESK. The CDR3 is 20 amino acids.

This clonotype was seen many times. V usage is TRBV7-3 and J usage is TRBJ1-2; 9 positions agree with TRBD1. The CDR3 loop spans 13 amino acids. The junction had 6 bases not matched to a gene; V was cut back by 5 bases and J by 8 bases. The germline CDR1 and CDR2 sequences are SGHTA and FQGTGA. DNA of the CDR3: TGTGCCAGCAGCGAACAGGGGGCGCTGGGCTACACCTTC. Translation gives CASSEQGALGYTF.

This clonotype came up many times. This rearrangement joins TRBV7-9 to TRBJ1-1; D is perhaps TRBD1 (6 bases). The CDR3 runs to 15 residues. The V end lost 5 bases, the J end lost 1 base, and 14 bases lay between the germline ends. Germline values: CDR1 SEHNR, CDR2 FQNEAQ (reference sequence). The CDR3, as DNA: TGTGCCAGCAGCCCTCGGGACATGGGGAACACTGAAGCTTTCTTT. It codes for CASSPRDMGNTEAFF.

The rearrangement joins TRBV18 to TRBJ1-6, with TRBD1 identical over 9 bases. This CDR3 region has 15 residues. The ends lost 5 bases at V and 9 bases at J; junction bases unmatched: 8. The germline V gene encodes CDR1 KGHSH and CDR2 LQKENI. In DNA form, the CDR3 reads TGTGCCAGCTCAAGTTCCGGGACAGGGCTTTCACCCCTCCACTTT. It is translated as CASSSSGTGLSPLHF.

This clonotype has at least ten counts. The rearrangement links TRBV27 to TRBJ1-1, with D possibly TRBD1 on 6 matching bases. Trimming stripped 0 bases from V and 6 bases from J, with 17 bases between. This CDR3 is built from 16 residues. CDR1 and CDR2 from the germline V gene are MNHEY and SMNVEV (reference sequence). The CDR3 loop is CASSLSGGAGAPEAFF. The CDR3 nucleotides read TGTGCCAGCAGTTTATCCGGGGGCGCGGGAGCGCCTGAAGCTTTCTTT.

This clonotype was observed at least ten times. The chain couples TRBV19 to TRBJ1-1, with TRBD1 as a possible D gene (6 bases). Germline assignment: CDR1 LNHDA and CDR2 SQIVND (reference sequence). Trimming removed 3 bases from V and 4 bases from J, with 15 bases in between. The CDR3 has 15 residues. CDR3 in DNA: TGTGCCAGTAGTATTACAGGGAATAGAGCCACTGAAGCTTTCTTT. Amino acids: CASSITGNRATEAFF.

This clonotype was seen ten or more times. J is TRBJ2-7 and V is TRBV7-8; D is undetermined. This CDR3 is 14 amino acids long. The V end was cut by 5 bases, the J end by 2 bases, with 13 bases between. Germline CDR1 is SGHVS and CDR2 is FQNEAQ. The DNA of the CDR3 is TGTGCCAGCAGCCAAGGCAGGATTACCTACGAGCAGTACTTC. This gives the protein CASSQGRITYEQYF.

About this clonotype itself: A much bigger clone sits one base away, suggesting this may be a read error. It is likely a read error, because the conserved phenylalanine at the end of the CDR3 is missing. The V and J genes are TRBV3-1 and TRBJ1-1; D is uncertain. The germline gives CDR1 LGHDT, CDR2 YNNKEL (reference sequence). The CDR3 totals 12 residues. Trimming cost V 3 bases and J 4 bases, with 6 bases left between them. For the CDR3, the DNA is TGTGCCAGCAGCCACAGTGGCACTGAAGCTTTCCTT. Residues: CASSHSGTEAFL.

This chain connects TRBV7-2 to TRBJ2-5; D remains unclear. V was shortened by 5 bases and J by 2 bases, with 30 bases between the two germline ends. This CDR3 has 20 residues. From germline, CDR1 is SGHTA and CDR2 FQGNSA. The CDR3 bases are TGTGCCAGCAGCCTCCTCGTCGTGGGCCGAGGAACTCGAGCTCAAGAGACCCAGTACTTC. Amino acid sequence: CASSLLVVGRGTRAQETQYF.

The chain recombines TRBV19 with TRBJ1-1; D gene uncertain. V was pared by 5 bases and J by 4 bases, with 14 bases between. This CDR3 contains 14 residues. Germline CDR1 and CDR2: LNHDA and SQIVND (reference sequence). In DNA, the CDR3 is TGTGCCAGTAGTCAACTCCCCTCGAGCACTGAAGCTTTCTTT. Its translation: CASSQLPSSTEAFF. Based on the CDR3 plus reference TRBV19 and TRBJ1-1, the full variable domain is DGGITQSPKYLFRKEGQNVTLSCEQNLNHDAMYWYRQDPGQGLRLIYYSQIVNDFQKGDIAEGYSVSREKKESFPLTVTSAQKNPTAFYLCASSQLPSSTEAFFGQGTRLTVV.

The J gene is TRBJ1-6, the V gene TRBV4-3; D is ambiguous. V was cut by 1 base and J by 4 bases, with 14 bases left in between. Germline CDR1 reads LGHNA; CDR2 reads YSLEER. CDR3 length equals 17 residues. CDR3 in DNA: TGCGCCAGCAGCCAAGGGCGGTCGGAAGGGTATAATTCACCCCTCCACTTT. This gives the protein CASSQGRSEGYNSPLHF.

This clonotype turned up a few times. The chain has TRBV3-1 and TRBJ2-7; 11 nucleotides line up with TRBD1. Germline-derived CDR1 and CDR2 are LGHDT and YNNKEL (reference sequence). Unmatched junction bases numbered 16, after V lost 3 bases and J lost 3 bases. This CDR3 is 19 amino acids long. The CDR3 sequence: CASSHAGTGGRSGFYEQYF. The DNA for the CDR3 is TGTGCCAGCAGCCATGCCGGGACAGGGGGGAGAAGCGGCTTCTACGAGCAGTACTTC.

In its sample, this clonotype was seen a few times. The V call is TRBV10-3, the J call TRBJ2-3; D is ambiguous. Germline values: CDR1 ENHRY, CDR2 SYGVKD. The germline V and J ends were trimmed by 0 bases and 6 bases, with 13 bases remaining between them. This CDR3 comprises 15 residues. The CDR3 region has the DNA TGTGCCATCAGTGAGTCGTCCCCAGTCACGGATACGCAGTATTTT. Translation: CAISESSPVTDTQYF.

This clonotype was seen a handful of times. V gene TRBV6-1 combines with J gene TRBJ1-2; no clear D gene. The germline gives CDR1 MNHNS, CDR2 SASEGT. The V end lost 4 bases, the J end lost 0 bases, and 15 bases lay between the germline ends. CDR3 length: 16 amino acids. CDR3 residues: CASSGVSTGANYGYTF. The CDR3 DNA follows: TGTGCCAGCAGTGGCGTATCCACGGGAGCTAACTATGGCTACACCTTC.

A few counts support this clonotype. V is TRBV19 and J is TRBJ2-5, with 8 bases identical to TRBD1. The CDR3 loop spans 16 amino acids. The J segment lost 2 bases and the V segment lost 5 bases, leaving 10 bases of the junction unmatched. Germline assignment: CDR1 LNHDA and CDR2 SQIVND (reference sequence). The CDR3 DNA reads as TGTGCCAGTAGTCTAGGACAGGGAAGGGGGCAAGAGACCCAGTACTTC. It encodes CASSLGQGRGQETQYF.

This clonotype was observed at least ten times. The chain is built from TRBV28 and TRBJ2-6; TRBD1 aligns across 10 bases. The CDR3 sequence is 17 residues long. Germline V CDR1 and CDR2: MDHEN, SYDVKM. The junction had 7 bases not matched to a gene; V was cut back by 8 bases and J by 0 bases. CDR3: CASGWTGGNSGANVLTF. The CDR3 DNA reads TGTGCCAGCGGTTGGACAGGGGGGAACTCTGGGGCCAACGTCCTGACTTTC.

This clonotype was found a few times. The chain joins TRBV6-1 to TRBJ1-1; D is unclear. CDR1 and CDR2 from the germline V gene are MNHNS and SASEGT. The CDR3 has 13 residues. V dropped 10 bases and J dropped 1 base, with 13 bases sitting between them. CDR3 in DNA: TGTGCCACCATCCACTCGGGGAACACTGAAGCTTTCTTT. Its translation: CATIHSGNTEAFF.

This clonotype has a count of ten or more. This rearrangement joins TRBV12-3 or TRBV12-4 to TRBJ1-1; TRBD1 agrees at 8 bases. J was trimmed by 6 bases and V by 5 bases; bases with no gene match: 11. The CDR3 sequence is 15 residues long. CDR3 residues: CASSKLPGGAAEAFF. DNA for the CDR3: TGTGCCAGCAGTAAATTGCCAGGGGGCGCGGCTGAAGCTTTCTTT.

This clonotype was recorded many times. CDR3 sequence reads: CASSFRVRGGEETQYF. CDR3 in DNA: TGTGCCAGCAGCTTTCGAGTTCGCGGGGGGGAAGAGACCCAGTACTTC. The V and J genes are TRBV7-2 and TRBJ2-5, with 9 bases that match TRBD2. The ends lost 3 bases at V and 3 bases at J; junction bases unmatched: 8. The germline CDR1 and CDR2 sequences are SGHTA and FQGNSA. The CDR3 loop spans 16 amino acids.

V usage is TRBV15 and J usage is TRBJ2-3; TRBD2 agrees at 7 bases. This CDR3 comprises 15 residues. The germline gives CDR1 LNHNV, CDR2 YYDKDF (reference sequence). After removal of 1 base from V and 0 bases from J, the junction contained 1 base not matched to a gene. This CDR3 is CATSRGEGSTDTQYF. For the CDR3, the DNA is TGTGCCACCAGCAGAGGGGAGGGGAGCACAGATACGCAGTATTTT.